This T cell receptor beta chain appears in the sequencing data of a study of T cells after yellow fever vaccination. Trimming took 6 bases from V and 5 from J; bases not matched to a gene: 5. CDR1 is MNHEY and CDR2 is SVGAGI in the germline V gene. The CDR3 is 14 residues long. Conversion of TCR transcripts into cDNA relied on 5'RACE template switching, which added a universal primer site and UMIs. In TCRdb, the 5' RACE reads were re-called with MiXCR into one record per CDR3 protein. The repertoire includes 200,000 to 300,000 distinct CDR3 sequences, about 3.7% of them detected once, and around 19% sits in the top ten. There are many counts of this clonotype.

The chain has TRBV6-5 and TRBJ1-5, with 9 bases matching TRBD1. The sequences come from PBMCs, collected 15 days after the yellow fever booster vaccination. The sequence was obtained from a man between 18 and 35 years old who received the YFV17D yellow fever vaccine. CDR3 protein: CASSLQGAHQPQHF. CDR3 sequence (DNA): TGTGCCAGCAGCTTACAGGGGGCCCATCAGCCCCAGCATTTT.